This T cell receptor (beta chain) emerged from a study of PD-1 blockade in classical Hodgkin lymphoma. Study results and caveats: Unlike CD8+ TCR diversity, which did not rise significantly by C4D1, CD4+ TCR diversity did. Relative to healthy donors, newly diagnosed patients reportedly had lower baseline TCR diversity, which was reported as lower still in relapsed/refractory patients. Complete responders showed a baseline diversity that resembled the diversity of newly diagnosed patients. Repertoire differences lack defined causes, possibly disease activity or prior therapy.

Germline V gene sequence: CDR1 MNHEY, CDR2 SVGAGI. The CDR3 runs to 13 residues. Trimming took off 6 bases at V and 7 bases at J, with 15 bases between the two ends. A note on this clone: The antigen is unknown.

Time point specified: cycle 4 day 1 (C4D1), after 5 to 7 weeks of nivolumab. Every patient experienced relapse after autologous stem cell transplantation, and brentuximab vedotin exposure varied. Only in-frame clones appear in the TCRdb table, and some are missing; sequencing was by immunoSEQ multiplex PCR. The sample has about 47,000 clones; over 70% are singletons. The specimen was peripheral blood mononuclear cells (PBMCs), collected before the fourth cycle of nivolumab. This receptor was obtained from a human donor with classical Hodgkin lymphoma. J is TRBJ1-1 and V is TRBV6-5, with D possibly matching TRBD1 (6 bases). The CDR3 loop is CASRPQGGNEAFF. The CDR3 DNA reads TGTGCCAGCAGGCCACAGGGAGGGAATGAAGCTTTCTTT.